The rows below give T cell receptor beta chains drawn from one sample of a study of CD8 T cells in ankylosing spondylitis. TCRdb redid the calling of the 5' RACE reads with MiXCR, one entry per CDR3 protein. Found here are 290,000 or so distinct CDR3 sequences, roughly 20% of them singletons; the top ten hold 3% to 4%. Specimen: blood, either unsorted or a sorted T cell fraction (not recorded which). The receptors shown here come from a female donor with ankylosing spondylitis or in good health (not recorded which). The CDR3 runs from the conserved cysteine through the conserved F or W. The D gene is left open where the match is weak. Where a row states a size, it is once, few, many or the class of an expanded clone; other rows omit it.

TGCAGCGCTGCCACTACAACCAATGAGCAGTTCTTC | CSAATTTNEQFF | - | TRBV29-1 | many | TRBJ2-1
TGTGCCAGCAGCCCCGCCCAAGTACCCCCGGAAGGGTTCTTC | CASSPAQVPPEGFF | - | TRBV28 | few | TRBJ2-1
TGTGCCAGCAGTTTCCCCAGGAACACTGAAGCTTTCTTT | CASSFPRNTEAFF | - | TRBV6-2/TRBV6-3 | - | TRBJ1-1
TGTGCCAGCTCGTTGGGCACAGGGCCGGGGAACACTGAAGCTTTCTTT | CASSLGTGPGNTEAFF | - | TRBV9 | few | TRBJ1-1
TGTGCCACCAGCATTTCTGCAACTAATGAAAAACTGTTTTTT | CATSISATNEKLFF | - | TRBV10-3 | - | TRBJ1-4
TGTGCCAGCAGTTATCTTAGCGGGAGTTTCATGGGGAATGAGCAGTTCTTC | CASSYLSGSFMGNEQFF | TRBD2 | TRBV6-2/TRBV6-3 | - | TRBJ2-1
TGTGCCAGCGGGCAGGGGGCGATCACCGGGGAGCTGTTTTTT | CASGQGAITGELFF | TRBD1 | TRBV12-3/TRBV12-4 | few | TRBJ2-2
TGCAGTGCTAGAGATTGGGGGGGGCGGAACTATGGCTACACCTTC | CSARDWGGRNYGYTF | - | TRBV20-1 | - | TRBJ1-2
TGTGCCAGCAGTCAATCGAGGGGGGGAAATACGCAGTATTTT | CASSQSRGGNTQYF | - | TRBV12-3/TRBV12-4 | - | TRBJ2-3
TGTGCCACCAGCAGAGATGCGACAGTCATGAACACTGAAGCTTTCTTT | CATSRDATVMNTEAFF | - | TRBV15 | many | TRBJ1-1
TGCAGCGGGAGGGGGTCCTGGGACGAGCAGTACTTC | CSGRGSWDEQYF | - | TRBV29-1 | many | TRBJ2-7
TGTGCCAGCAGCCCGACGGGCGGGATTCGGCCTGAGCAGTTCTTC | CASSPTGGIRPEQFF | - | TRBV5-4 | - | TRBJ2-1
TGCGCCAGCAGCAATTCCAGAGAGAAACTGTTTTTT | CASSNSREKLFF | - | TRBV5-1 | - | TRBJ1-4
TGTGCCAGCAGTTTAGCCCCGGGGGGCCTCTCACCCGGGGAGCTGTTTTTT | CASSLAPGGLSPGELFF | - | TRBV12-3/TRBV12-4 | - | TRBJ2-2
TGTGCCAGCAGCCAAGATCCTAGCGGGGTTAATGAGCAGTTCTTC | CASSQDPSGVNEQFF | TRBD2 | TRBV4-2 | many | TRBJ2-1
TGCAGTGCTGCACGAACAGGGGATTCACCCCTCCACTTT | CSAARTGDSPLHF | TRBD1 | TRBV20-1 | few | TRBJ1-6
TGCAGTGTCGCGAAGGAACTAGTGGGATATGAGCAGTTCTTC | CSVAKELVGYEQFF | - | TRBV20-1 | many | TRBJ2-1
TGCAGTGCTAGCAATCGACGGAAACAAGAGACCCAGTACTTC | CSASNRRKQETQYF | - | TRBV20-1 | few | TRBJ2-5
TGTGCCAGCAGTTTATTTAGCGGGGGGGTCAAGGCCGGGGAGCTGTTTTTT | CASSLFSGGVKAGELFF | TRBD2 | TRBV12-3/TRBV12-4 | - | TRBJ2-2
TGTGCCAGTACCCCAACGGGGGACGTCTTATCGCCCCAGCATTTT | CASTPTGDVLSPQHF | - | TRBV19 | few | TRBJ1-5
TGTGCCAGCACTAACAGGGGAACTGAAGCTTTCTTT | CASTNRGTEAFF | TRBD1 | TRBV2 | few | TRBJ1-1
TGTGCCAGCTCACCCACCGGAACAGGGAATTCACCCCTCCACTTT | CASSPTGTGNSPLHF | - | TRBV18 | - | TRBJ1-6